Below are 32 T cell receptor beta chains sequenced from a single sample in a study of cytomegalovirus exposure and HLA in healthy donors. The primer mix had 60 Vbeta and 13 Jbeta primers. Data came from immunoSEQ multiplex PCR; TCRdb stores just in-frame clones and leaves some out. Altogether about 190,000 clones are present, about 81% being singletons, with the ten largest covering approximately 5%. Sequencing input: PBMCs. The receptor source for this set is a man aged 25 to 45 in good health and CMV-seropositive.

CDR3 amino acids: CASRPDSHEQFF. In DNA form, the CDR3 reads TGTGCCAGCAGACCGGACAGTCATGAGCAGTTCTTC. This sequence joins TRBV5-8 and TRBJ2-1; tentative D call: TRBD1 (6 bases). Germline V gene data show CDR1 as SGHTS and CDR2 as YDEGEE. The CDR3 consists of 12 residues. V was shortened by 5 bases and J by 8 bases, with 11 bases between the two germline ends.

This rearrangement joins TRBV5-4 to TRBJ2-5, with 10 nucleotides matching TRBD1. Germline assignment: CDR1 SGHNT and CDR2 YYREEE (reference sequence). The CDR3 is 15 residues long. V lost 4 bases to trimming and J lost 2 bases; unmatched junction nucleotides: 5. The CDR3 nucleotides read TGTGCCAGCAGCCCCGGGACAGGGGCACAAGAGACCCAGTACTTC. The encoded protein is CASSPGTGAQETQYF.

Comment on this clone: At one of its ends the junction is not consistent with the germline gene, which may arise from a read error. V is TRBV11-1 and J is TRBJ1-2; 10 nucleotides match TRBD1. This CDR3 comprises 14 residues. Germline V gene data show CDR1 as SGHAT and CDR2 as FQDESV (reference sequence). CDR3 in amino acids: CASSLGGQGRPSFF. CDR3 DNA sequence: TGTGCCAGCAGCTTAGGGGGACAGGGGCGGCCTTCCTTCTTC.

CDR3 protein: CSGSRGYEQYF. The CDR3 nucleotides are TGCAGCGGGAGCAGGGGTTACGAGCAGTACTTC. This rearrangement joins TRBV29-1 to TRBJ2-7; D might be TRBD1 (6 bases). Germline V gene sequence: CDR1 SQVTM, CDR2 ANQGSEA. Trimming removed 7 bases from V and 4 bases from J, with 11 bases in between. The CDR3 is 11 amino acids.

This clone was counted between two and nine times. V is TRBV5-8 and J is TRBJ2-3; 10 bases fit TRBD2. The germline gives CDR1 SGHTS, CDR2 YDEGEE. There are 15 residues in the CDR3. The V segment lost 4 bases and the J segment 3 bases; nucleotides outside the gene matches: 5. The CDR3: CASSAGLARTDTQYF. The CDR3 DNA follows: TGTGCCAGCAGCGCGGGACTAGCGAGGACAGATACGCAGTATTTT.

V usage is TRBV5-1 and J usage is TRBJ2-1, with D hard to call. V lost 4 bases to trimming and J lost 7 bases, with 18 bases between them. Per the germline V gene, CDR1 is SGHRS and CDR2 is YFSETQ. CDR3 size: 15 residues. As DNA, the CDR3 is TGCGCCAGCAGCCCCTCGGCGCTCCCCGGGAATGAGCAGTTCTTC. It translates to CASSPSALPGNEQFF.

The sample holds one count of this clone. This chain links TRBV23-1 with TRBJ1-5; possibly TRBD1 for D (5 bases). TRBV23-1 is noted as an ORF with a role that remains uncertain. The germline V and J ends were trimmed by 4 bases and 0 bases, with 19 bases remaining between them. CDR3 size: 18 residues. This chain's CDR3 is CASSPYCVGPFSNQPQHF. The CDR3 DNA reads TGCGCCAGCAGTCCGTATTGTGTGGGGCCCTTTAGCAATCAGCCCCAGCATTTT.

V usage is TRBV28 and J usage is TRBJ2-7, with 7 bases fitting TRBD1. Unmatched junction bases numbered 14, after V lost 3 bases and J lost 3 bases. Germline values: CDR1 MDHEN, CDR2 SYDVKM. CDR3 length: 17 amino acids. CDR3 coding DNA: TGTGCCAGCAGTTTCCGGTACATCAGGACAGGAGACTACGAGCAGTACTTC. Amino acids: CASSFRYIRTGDYEQYF.

This clone was seen more than once but under ten times. The V call is TRBV5-4, the J call TRBJ2-7; a weak D match, TRBD1 (6 bases). CDR1 and CDR2 (germline): SGHNT, YYREEE (reference sequence). The ends were cut back, 0 bases at V and 4 bases at J, with 14 bases in the middle. This CDR3 has 15 residues. CDR3 coding DNA: TGTGCCAGCAGCTTGGATGCAGGGGCTGGGTACGAGCAGTACTTC. This codes for CASSLDAGAGYEQYF. Filled out from reference TRBV5-4 and TRBJ2-7, the complete variable domain reads ETGVTQSPTHLIKTRGQQVTLRCSSQSGHNTVSWYQQALGQGPQFIFQYYREEENGRGNFPPRFSGLQFPNYSSELNVNALELDDSALYLCASSLDAGAGYEQYFGPGTRLTVT.

The genes are TRBV30 and TRBJ2-7; D unclear. CDR1 is GTSNPN, CDR2 SVGIG, per germline (reference sequence). Trimming shortened V by 2 bases and J by 5 bases, and 7 bases separated the two germline ends. CDR3 length: 11 residues. For the CDR3, the DNA is TGTGCCTGGAGTTTAGCCCACGAGCAGTACTTC. Amino acids: CAWSLAHEQYF.

The genes are TRBV5-1 and TRBJ2-4, with 8 bases matching TRBD1. The CDR3 totals 14 residues. V gave up 5 bases and J gave up 4 bases; unmatched junction bases: 5. CDR1 is SGHRS and CDR2 is YFSETQ in the germline V gene. The CDR3: CASSSRTGKNIQYF. DNA for the CDR3: TGCGCCAGCAGTTCCAGGACAGGGAAAAACATTCAGTACTTC. Drawing the rest from reference TRBV5-1 and TRBJ2-4, the complete variable domain is KAGVTQTPRYLIKTRGQQVTLSCSPISGHRSVSWYQQTPGQGLQFLFEYFSETQRNKGNFPGRFSGRQFSNSRSEMNVSTLELGDSALYLCASSSRTGKNIQYFGAGTRLSVL.

The sample holds a few counts of this clone. V gene TRBV28 combines with J gene TRBJ2-2, with D possibly TRBD2 on 7 matching bases. Trimming left V 3 bases short and J 4 bases short, with 9 bases between. Germline V lookup: CDR1 MDHEN, CDR2 SYDVKM. The CDR3 covers 14 residues. CDR3 coding DNA: TGTGCCAGCAGTTTGGGGGGGCTCACCGGGGAGCTGTTTTTT. The encoded protein is CASSLGGLTGELFF. The variable domain in full, with the rest retrieved from reference TRBV28 and TRBJ2-2, is DVKVTQSSRYLVKRTGEKVFLECVQDMDHENMFWYRQDPGLGLRLIYFSYDVKMKEKGDIPEGYSVSREKKERFSLILESASTNQTSMYLCASSLGGLTGELFFGEGSRLTVL.

This clone was seen a few times. The chain links TRBV4-2 to TRBJ1-1; unclear D gene. Germline CDR1 LGHNA, CDR2 YNFKEQ. V was shortened by 2 bases and J by 6 bases, with 13 bases between the two germline ends. The CDR3 spans 14 residues. Here the CDR3 reads CASSQPLGQAEAFF. Written as DNA, the CDR3 is TGTGCCAGCAGCCAACCGCTGGGTCAGGCTGAAGCTTTCTTT.

This clone was recorded once. The chain carries TRBV7-2 and TRBJ1-5; TRBD1 is a possible D gene (5 bases). The length of the CDR3 is 14 residues. CDR1 is SGHTA, CDR2 FQGNSA, per germline. With 2 bases removed from V and 6 bases from J, the gap between germline ends came to 11 bases. CDR3: CASSLWGGGQPQHF. As DNA, the CDR3 is TGTGCCAGCAGCTTATGGGGGGGAGGTCAGCCCCAGCATTTT.

This chain joins TRBV29-1 and TRBJ2-7; 11 bases are shared with TRBD2. V gave up 6 bases and J gave up 7 bases; unmatched junction bases: 8. Germline CDR1 is SQVTM and CDR2 is ANQGSEA. This CDR3 spans 13 amino acids. The CDR3 protein is CSVGRRLAGEQYF. The CDR3 region has the DNA TGCAGCGTCGGCCGCCGACTAGCGGGGGAGCAGTACTTC.

This chain uses TRBV5-1 with TRBJ2-4; tentative D call: TRBD1 (5 bases). V lost 3 bases and J lost 1, with 17 bases in between. This CDR3 has 17 amino acids. Germline V gene sequence: CDR1 SGHRS, CDR2 YFSETQ. CDR3 DNA sequence: TGCGCCAGCAGCTCCCCACGAGGACAACTCGCCAAAAACATTCAGTACTTC. Its protein product is CASSSPRGQLAKNIQYF.

A few counts support this clone. The rearrangement joins TRBV2 to TRBJ1-5; D is perhaps TRBD1 (5 bases). The CDR3 has 18 amino acids. Trimming removed 1 base from V and 0 bases from J, with 16 bases in between. From germline, CDR1 is SNHLY and CDR2 FYNNEI. In nucleotides, the CDR3 is TGTGCCAGCAGTGAAGAAAGTGGAGGGGTTTATAGCAATCAGCCCCAGCATTTT. It is translated as CASSEESGGVYSNQPQHF.

The chain has TRBV9 and TRBJ2-3; 11 bases are shared with TRBD1. CDR3 length equals 17 residues. From germline, CDR1 is SGDLS and CDR2 YYNGEE. The trim removed 0 bases at V and 2 bases at J, leaving 5 bases unmatched. The CDR3 bases are TGTGCCAGCAGCGTAGGAGGGACAGGGGGACCCACAGATACGCAGTATTTT. Translated, it gives CASSVGGTGGPTDTQYF.

The chain joins TRBV7-6 to TRBJ2-4; tentatively, D is TRBD2 (6 bases). The germline V gene encodes CDR1 SGHVS and CDR2 FNYEAQ. The CDR3 has 19 amino acids. Trimming left V 5 bases short and J 2 bases short, with 25 bases between. The CDR3 nucleotides are TGTGCCAGCAGCCCCGGGACTCCCCCTAATCTCGGGACCAAAAACATTCAGTACTTC. This codes for CASSPGTPPNLGTKNIQYF.

This clone was counted a few times. The gene calls are TRBV4-3 and TRBJ2-1; 7 bases match TRBD2. There are 14 residues in the CDR3. The germline V gene encodes CDR1 LGHNA and CDR2 YSLEER. V lost 0 bases and J lost 10; bases outside the gene matches: 6. CDR3 nucleotide sequence: TGCGCCAGCAGCCAAGATCTAAGGGGAGGGGAGCAGTTCTTC. Translated, it gives CASSQDLRGGEQFF.

This chain joins TRBV6-5 and TRBJ2-3; 7 bases agree with TRBD2. Germline V gene lookup returns CDR1 MNHEY and CDR2 SVGAGI. The CDR3 sequence is 15 residues long. Germline trimming cut 6 bases from V and 2 bases from J; bases unmatched to any gene: 8. In nucleotides, the CDR3 is TGTGCCAGCAGGGCTAGCGGAGGGACCACAGATACGCAGTATTTT. Amino acids: CASRASGGTTDTQYF.

The genes are TRBV7-9 and TRBJ1-1; a weak D match, TRBD1 (5 bases). V gave up 1 base and J gave up 4 bases, with 7 bases separating them. The CDR3 consists of 13 residues. Germline lookup yields CDR1 SEHNR and CDR2 FQNEAQ (reference sequence). The CDR3 loop is CASSLDRPTEAFF. CDR3 DNA sequence: TGTGCCAGCAGCTTAGACAGGCCCACTGAAGCTTTCTTT.

The chain uses TRBV30 and TRBJ1-2; TRBD1 is a possible D gene (5 bases). V was clipped by 5 bases and J by 2 bases, with 15 bases between them. The CDR3 covers 14 residues. CDR1 and CDR2 from the germline V gene are GTSNPN and SVGIG (reference sequence). The DNA for the CDR3 is TGTGCCTGGGGGACTTACACTTTAAACTATGGCTACACCTTC. Its translation: CAWGTYTLNYGYTF.

J is TRBJ1-1 and V is TRBV7-2; TRBD1 matches 7 bases. Germline assignment: CDR1 SGHTA and CDR2 FQGNSA. The junction had 10 bases not matched to a gene; V was cut back by 5 bases and J by 7 bases. The length of the CDR3 is 14 residues. Written as DNA, the CDR3 is TGTGCCAGCAGCGGGGACAGAGTTGTGCTTGAAGCTTTCTTT. Translating it yields CASSGDRVVLEAFF.

A note on this clone: The conserved phenylalanine or tryptophan normally closing the CDR3 is absent here, so this likely arose from a read error. No DNA is shown, since the ends of the CDR3 on it are uncertain; the CDR3 is the one TCRdb lists. The chain links TRBV4-3 to TRBJ1-5; TRBD1 reflects the table's D call only, with no check against the DNA. CDR1 LGHNA and CDR2 YSLEER come from the germline V gene. Inclusive of both ends, the CDR3 amounts to 17 amino acids. CDR3 sequence reads: CASSLKATGGSHQPPHY.

The V call is TRBV4-1, the J call TRBJ2-7; 8 positions match TRBD1. The CDR3 loop spans 19 amino acids. The trim removed 0 bases at V and 2 bases at J, leaving 15 bases unmatched. Germline V CDR1 and CDR2: MGHRA, YSYEKL. Here the CDR3 reads CASSQDPGIGQGLPYEQYF. CDR3 nucleotides: TGCGCCAGCAGCCAAGACCCGGGGATTGGACAGGGCCTTCCCTACGAGCAGTACTTC.

The chain recombines TRBV11-2 with TRBJ1-3; D call uncertain. The CDR3 is 13 amino acids. The germline V and J ends were trimmed by 1 base and 7 bases, with 8 bases remaining between them. Germline loops: CDR1 SGHAT, CDR2 FQNNGV. The CDR3, as DNA: TGTGCCAGCAGCTTAGCTGGGAGGAACACCATATATTTT. Amino acids: CASSLAGRNTIYF.

The chain has TRBV10-3 and TRBJ1-5; 9 bases agree with TRBD1. The trim removed 1 base at V and 4 bases at J, leaving 8 bases unmatched. The germline V gene has CDR1 ENHRY and CDR2 SYGVKD. The CDR3 has 17 amino acids. CDR3 region: CAISEYGGQGPNQPQHF. CDR3 nucleotides: TGTGCCATCAGTGAGTATGGAGGACAGGGGCCGAATCAGCCCCAGCATTTT.

The gene calls are TRBV7-2 and TRBJ2-1; unclear D gene. The CDR3 has 16 residues. Trimming shortened V by 1 base and J by 2 bases, and 12 bases separated the two germline ends. The germline V gene encodes CDR1 SGHTA and CDR2 FQGNSA. CDR3 sequence: CASSLVSAVTYNEQFF. The DNA of the CDR3 is TGTGCCAGCAGCTTAGTGTCGGCGGTAACCTACAATGAGCAGTTCTTC.

This clone was seen just once. CDR3 coding DNA: TGTGCCAGCTCACCCCCAAGCGGGGGCCTGGATACGCAGTATTTT. Translation: CASSPPSGGLDTQYF. This chain connects TRBV18 to TRBJ2-3; 8 bases line up with TRBD2. CDR1 is KGHSH, CDR2 LQKENI, per germline. V lost 3 bases to trimming and J lost 6 bases; unmatched junction nucleotides: 8. The CDR3 is made up of 15 amino acids.

V is TRBV9 and J is TRBJ2-1; 8 positions match TRBD1. The junction had 4 bases not matched to a gene; V was cut back by 0 bases and J by 2 bases. Germline V gene sequence: CDR1 SGDLS, CDR2 YYNGEE. The CDR3 sequence is 16 residues long. CDR3 in amino acids: CASSVGQGATYNEQFF. In DNA form, the CDR3 reads TGTGCCAGCAGCGTAGGGCAGGGGGCTACCTACAATGAGCAGTTCTTC. The full variable domain, rest sourced from reference TRBV9 and TRBJ2-1, is DSGVTQTPKHLITATGQRVTLRCSPRSGDLSVYWYQQSLDQGLQFLIQYYNGEERAKGNILERFSAQQFPDLHSELNLSSLELGDSALYFCASSVGQGATYNEQFFGPGTRLTVL.

This clone occurred a few times. The genes are TRBV28 and TRBJ2-7; 8 positions agree with TRBD2. The CDR3 is 12 residues long. The germline CDR1 and CDR2 sequences are MDHEN and SYDVKM. J was trimmed by 5 bases and V by 4 bases; bases with no gene match: 1. As DNA, the CDR3 is TGTGCCAGCAGTTCGGGACTAGACGAGCAGTACTTC. Its protein is CASSSGLDEQYF.